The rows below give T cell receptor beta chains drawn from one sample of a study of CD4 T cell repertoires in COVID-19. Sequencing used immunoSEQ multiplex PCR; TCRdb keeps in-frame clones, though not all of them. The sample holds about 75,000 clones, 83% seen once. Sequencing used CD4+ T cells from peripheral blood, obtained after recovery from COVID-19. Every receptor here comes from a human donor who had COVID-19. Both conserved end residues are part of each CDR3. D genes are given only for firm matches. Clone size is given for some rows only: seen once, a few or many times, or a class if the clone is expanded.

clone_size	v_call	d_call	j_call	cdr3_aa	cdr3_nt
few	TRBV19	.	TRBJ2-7	CASSMGTDGREEQYF	TGTGCCAGTAGTATGGGGACAGACGGGAGAGAGGAGCAGTACTTC
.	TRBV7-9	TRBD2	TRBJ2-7	CASSPGLAGIYEQYF	TGTGCCAGCAGCCCGGGACTAGCGGGGATCTACGAGCAGTACTTC
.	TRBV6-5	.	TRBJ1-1	CASTSRTSYTEAFF	TGTGCCAGCACCTCCCGGACATCCTACACTGAAGCTTTCTTT
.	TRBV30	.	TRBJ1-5	CAWSEMGGINQPQHF	TGTGCCTGGAGTGAGATGGGGGGTATCAATCAGCCCCAGCATTTT
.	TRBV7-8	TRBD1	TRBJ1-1	CASSLVGQGGYTEAFF	TGTGCCAGCAGCTTAGTGGGACAGGGGGGGTACACTGAAGCTTTCTTT
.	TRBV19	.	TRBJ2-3	CASSSTGTTSTDTQYF	TGTGCCAGTAGTTCAACAGGGACCACTAGCACAGATACGCAGTATTTT
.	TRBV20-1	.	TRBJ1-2	CSARTGGYTF	TGCAGTGCTAGGACGGGAGGCTACACCTTC
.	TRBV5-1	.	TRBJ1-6	CASSLVPVNSPLHF	TGCGCCAGCAGCTTGGTCCCGGTTAATTCACCCCTCCACTTT
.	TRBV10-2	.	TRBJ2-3	CASSEAGPARDTQYF	TGCGCCAGCAGTGAGGCGGGACCTGCTAGAGATACGCAGTATTTT
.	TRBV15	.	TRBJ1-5	CATSRGNSNQPQHF	TGTGCCACCAGTCGGGGAAACAGCAATCAGCCCCAGCATTTT
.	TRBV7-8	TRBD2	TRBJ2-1	CASSWVAGGNNEQFF	TGTGCCAGCAGCTGGGTAGCGGGGGGTAACAATGAGCAGTTCTTC
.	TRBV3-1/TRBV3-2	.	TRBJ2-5	CASSRRGEETQYF	TGTGCCAGCAGCCGAAGGGGTGAAGAGACCCAGTACTTC
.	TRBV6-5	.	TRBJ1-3	CASRGPGGNTIYF	TGTGCCAGCAGAGGCCCAGGCGGAAACACCATATATTTT
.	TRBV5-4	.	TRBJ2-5	CASSPSGGQETQYF	TGTGCCAGCAGCCCCTCGGGTGGCCAAGAGACCCAGTACTTC
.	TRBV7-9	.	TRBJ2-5	CASSPIGETQYF	TGTGCCAGCAGTCCGATCGGGGAGACCCAGTACTTC
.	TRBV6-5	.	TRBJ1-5	CASSYGGSNQPQHF	TGTGCCAGCAGTTACGGGGGGAGCAATCAGCCCCAGCATTTT
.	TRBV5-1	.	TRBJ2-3	CASSTGRTDTQYF	TGCGCCAGCAGCACGGGGAGGACAGATACGCAGTATTTT
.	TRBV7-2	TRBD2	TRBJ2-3	CASSLDGRAVDTQYF	TGTGCCAGCAGCTTAGACGGGAGGGCCGTAGATACGCAGTATTTT
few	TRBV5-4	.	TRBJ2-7	CASSLVGSSFEQYF	TGTGCCAGCAGCTTGGTGGGAAGCTCCTTCGAGCAGTACTTC
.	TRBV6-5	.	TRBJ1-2	CASSYGNYGYTF	TGTGCCAGCAGTTATGGGAACTATGGCTACACCTTC
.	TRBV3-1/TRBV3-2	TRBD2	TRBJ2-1	CASSSPREAPYNEQFF	TGTGCCAGCAGCTCCCCTCGGGAGGCCCCCTACAATGAGCAGTTCTTC
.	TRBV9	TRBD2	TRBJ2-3	CASSPRLAGDGTDTQYF	TGTGCCAGCAGCCCACGACTAGCGGGAGACGGCACAGATACGCAGTATTTT
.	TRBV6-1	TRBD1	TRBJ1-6	CASSEYETGRGSPLHF	TGTGCCAGCAGTGAATACGAGACAGGGCGAGGATCACCCCTCCACTTT
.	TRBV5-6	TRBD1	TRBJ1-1	CASSSYASQGRAFF	TGTGCCAGCAGCTCCTACGCCTCACAGGGGAGAGCTTTCTTT
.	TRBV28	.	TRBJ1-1	CASSLSSGREAFF	TGTGCCAGCAGTTTATCCTCGGGACGTGAAGCTTTCTTT
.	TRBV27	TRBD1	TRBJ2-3	CASSYRQGPQYF	TGTGCCAGCAGTTACCGACAGGGTCCGCAGTATTTT
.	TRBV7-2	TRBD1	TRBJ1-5	CASSYRQGNQPQHF	TGTGCCAGCAGCTACCGACAGGGTAATCAGCCCCAGCATTTT
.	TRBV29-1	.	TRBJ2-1	CSVEKWELGSSNEQFF	TGCAGCGTTGAAAAGTGGGAGTTGGGTAGCTCGAATGAGCAGTTCTTC
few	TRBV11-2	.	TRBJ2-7	CASSLERGTTYEQYF	TGTGCCAGCAGCTTAGAGAGGGGGACGACCTACGAGCAGTACTTC
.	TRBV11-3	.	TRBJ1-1	CASRSGTSPEAFF	TGTGCCAGCAGGTCCGGGACGTCCCCTGAAGCTTTCTTT
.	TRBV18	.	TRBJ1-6	CASSPGEGLNSPLHF	TGTGCCAGCTCACCGGGAGAAGGGCTTAATTCACCCCTCCACTTT
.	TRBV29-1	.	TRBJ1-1	CSAEINTEAFF	TGCAGCGCCGAGATTAACACTGAAGCTTTCTTT
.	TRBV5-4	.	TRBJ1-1	CASTTPVGGNTEAFF	TGTGCCAGCACCACCCCCGTCGGGGGAAACACTGAAGCTTTCTTT
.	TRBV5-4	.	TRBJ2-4	CASSFPPGGEAKNIQYF	TGTGCCAGCAGCTTCCCCCCGGGGGGCGAGGCCAAAAACATTCAGTACTTC
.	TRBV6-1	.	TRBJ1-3	CASSEGRQGNVFDTIYF	TGTGCCAGCAGTGAAGGGAGGCAGGGAAATGTATTCGACACCATATATTTT
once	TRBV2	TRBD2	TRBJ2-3	CASTERGGSTDTQYF	TGTGCCAGCACTGAGCGGGGGGGTAGCACAGATACGCAGTATTTT
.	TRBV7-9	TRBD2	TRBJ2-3	CASSWTSGSRQDTQYF	TGTGCCAGCAGCTGGACTAGCGGGAGTCGTCAAGATACGCAGTATTTT
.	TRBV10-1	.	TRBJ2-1	CASSGGTKQFF	TGCGCCAGCAGTGGTGGGACCAAGCAGTTCTTC
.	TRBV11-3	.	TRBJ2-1	CASSLEGMSGISEQFF	TGTGCCAGCAGCTTAGAGGGCATGAGTGGGATTAGTGAGCAGTTCTTC
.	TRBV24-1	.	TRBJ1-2	CATSYWTTEWGYTF	TGTGCCACCAGTTACTGGACAACCGAGTGGGGCTACACCTTC
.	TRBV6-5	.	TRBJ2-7	CASSGYEQYF	TGTGCCAGCAGCGGCTACGAGCAGTACTTC